This TCR beta chain was recorded in a study of a mutant IDH1 vaccine in newly diagnosed glioma. Background on the study: Patients got radiotherapy, temozolomide, or both beforehand, and most got both.

The V end was cut by 2 bases, the J end by 8 bases, with 13 bases between. The V gene's germline CDR1 is SEHNR and CDR2 FQNEAQ (reference sequence). This CDR3 comprises 14 residues. The time point here: week 47, end of study. Doses of 300 ug of mutant IDH1 20-mer peptide were given with topical imiquimod. In weeks 1, 3, 5, 7, 11, 15, 19 and 23, patients were vaccinated. Libraries were prepared by immunoSEQ multiplex PCR; TCRdb keeps only in-frame clonotypes and omits some of them. The table includes about 56,000 clones, around 75% detected once. To note about this clone: The antigen is not known.

Sequencing was performed on PBMCs, taken from a glioma patient whose treatment included an IDH1 peptide vaccine. This TCR derives from a man over 45 with glioma. The J gene is TRBJ1-3, the V gene TRBV7-9; D remains ambiguous. CDR3 sequence: CASSLSARGDTIYF. CDR3 bases: TGTGCCAGCAGCTTATCTGCACGCGGGGACACCATATATTTT.